Shown below are 20 T cell receptor beta chains from a single sample sequenced in a study of neurological immune-mediated disorders. TCRdb analysed the 5' RACE reads with MiXCR anew, one entry per CDR3 protein. The sample yields around 83,000 distinct CDR3 sequences, roughly 13% seen once. The sequencing sample was made of PBMCs. The receptors come from a woman between 45 and 65 years old in good health.

This clonotype has ten or more counts. This chain connects TRBV12-3 or TRBV12-4 to TRBJ2-6, with D perhaps TRBD2 (5 bases). The CDR3 is made up of 15 amino acids. The germline V and J ends were trimmed by 3 bases and 0 bases, with 6 bases remaining between them. CDR3 nucleotides: TGTGCCAGCAGTTTTGCGGGCTCTGGGGCCAACGTCCTGACTTTC. Amino acids: CASSFAGSGANVLTF.

There are many counts of this clonotype. The chain uses TRBV5-1 and TRBJ2-3, with D perhaps assigned TRBD1 or TRBD2 (5 bases each). The CDR3 is 14 residues long. Germline V lookup: CDR1 SGHRS, CDR2 YFSETQ. V lost 5 bases and J lost 4, with 14 bases in between. The DNA for the CDR3 is TGCGCCAGCAGATGGGGGTTAGTCGCAGATACGCAGTATTTT. Translation gives CASRWGLVADTQYF.

This clonotype has a single count. A clone one base away is much larger, so this may be a read error. This rearrangement joins TRBV7-2 to TRBJ2-1, with D perhaps TRBD1 (5 bases). Trimming left V 5 bases short and J 1 base short, with 9 bases between. Per the germline V gene, CDR1 is SGHTA and CDR2 is FQGNSA. The CDR3 consists of 14 residues. In DNA, the CDR3 is TGTGCCAGCAGCCATCAGGGTTCCTACAATGAGCAGTTCTTC. Its protein product is CASSHQGSYNEQFF. Full variable domain (rest looked up from reference TRBV7-2 and TRBJ2-1): GAGVSQSPSNKVTEKGKDVELRCDPISGHTALYWYRQSLGQGLEFLIYFQGNSAPDKSGLPSDRFSAERTGGSVSTLTIQRTQQEDSAVYLCASSHQGSYNEQFFGPGTRLTVL.

In this sample, this clonotype turned up many times. This chain joins TRBV5-1 and TRBJ1-6; D remains ambiguous. This CDR3 comprises 15 residues. V shed 0 bases and J shed 7 bases, with 11 bases lying between them. The germline V gene encodes CDR1 SGHRS and CDR2 YFSETQ. The DNA for the CDR3 is TGCGCCAGCAGCTTGGAAGGTAATCGGAATTCACCCCTCCACTTT. As protein: CASSLEGNRNSPLHF.

This chain links TRBV5-1 with TRBJ2-5; D is perhaps TRBD1 (7 bases). CDR3 size: 15 residues. Between the trimmed V and J ends, which lost 7 bases and 8 bases, there was a span of 24 bases. The germline V gene has CDR1 SGHRS and CDR2 YFSETQ. The DNA of the CDR3 is TGCGCCAGCGGACCCGGGACAGCGCCGGGAGATACCCAGTACTTC. Translating gives CASGPGTAPGDTQYF. The full variable domain, its missing parts supplied by reference TRBV5-1 and TRBJ2-5, is KAGVTQTPRYLIKTRGQQVTLSCSPISGHRSVSWYQQTPGQGLQFLFEYFSETQRNKGNFPGRFSGRQFSNSRSEMNVSTLELGDSALYLCASGPGTAPGDTQYFGPGTRLLVL.

This clonotype was observed many times. V gene TRBV5-1 combines with J gene TRBJ2-3, with 7 bases that match TRBD1. Germline-derived CDR1 and CDR2 are SGHRS and YFSETQ. The CDR3 contains 14 residues. V lost 0 bases to trimming and J lost 4 bases; unmatched junction nucleotides: 2. CDR3 sequence reads: CASSLEGAADTQYF. The CDR3 DNA reads as TGCGCCAGCAGCTTGGAGGGGGCCGCAGATACGCAGTATTTT.

The V call is TRBV10-3, the J call TRBJ2-3, with 12 bases aligning to TRBD2. The germline gives CDR1 ENHRY, CDR2 SYGVKD. V gave up 6 bases and J gave up 0 bases; unmatched junction bases: 10. This CDR3 is 18 amino acids long. The CDR3 protein is CAIRRTSGIGSSTDTQYF. The CDR3 DNA reads as TGTGCCATCAGACGGACTAGCGGGATAGGTTCTAGCACAGATACGCAGTATTTT.

Comments on this clonotype: The CDR3 ends on some other residue instead of the conserved phenylalanine or tryptophan, so this is likely a read error. The rearrangement links TRBV7-3 to TRBJ2-3, with D perhaps TRBD2 (5 bases). The CDR3 extends over 14 amino acids. The V end lost 5 bases, the J end lost 4 bases, and 13 bases lay between the germline ends. Looked up from germline, CDR1 is SGHTA and CDR2 is FQGTGA. The DNA of the CDR3 is TGTGCCAGCAGCGCATCTCCGGGGTCAGATACGCAGTATTCT. Encoded protein: CASSASPGSDTQYS.

The gene calls are TRBV5-1 and TRBJ1-1, with 9 bases aligning to TRBD1. V was pared by 3 bases and J by 4 bases, with 7 bases of the junction left unmatched. Germline V gives CDR1 SGHRS, CDR2 YFSETQ. The CDR3 length is 15 residues. CDR3 nucleotides: TGCGCCAGCAGCTCAGGGGACAGGGTTACCACTGAAGCTTTCTTT. Its protein product is CASSSGDRVTTEAFF. Combining the CDR3 with reference TRBV5-1 and TRBJ1-1 gives the whole variable domain KAGVTQTPRYLIKTRGQQVTLSCSPISGHRSVSWYQQTPGQGLQFLFEYFSETQRNKGNFPGRFSGRQFSNSRSEMNVSTLELGDSALYLCASSSGDRVTTEAFFGQGTRLTVV.

The V gene is TRBV12-3 or TRBV12-4, the J gene TRBJ1-1, with 8 bases matching TRBD1. V gave up 7 bases and J gave up 5 bases; unmatched junction bases: 9. This CDR3 spans 14 amino acids. CDR3 bases: TGTGCCAGCACTCCACAGGGGGAAATTACTGAAGCTTTCTTT. It yields the protein CASTPQGEITEAFF.

This clonotype was detected ten times or more. The rearrangement links TRBV5-1 to TRBJ2-1; TRBD2 matches 7 bases. The CDR3 runs 19 residues. Trimming cost V 0 bases and J 5 bases; bases outside gene matches: 17. Germline V gives CDR1 SGHRS, CDR2 YFSETQ. The CDR3 reads CASSLVGGGDPSGDNEQFF. The DNA of the CDR3 is TGCGCCAGCAGCTTGGTCGGGGGAGGGGACCCCTCGGGTGACAATGAGCAGTTCTTC.

V and J are TRBV7-3 and TRBJ2-1; D unclear. Germline V CDR1 and CDR2: SGHTA, FQGTGA. The CDR3 is 12 residues long. Trimming pared 2 bases from V and 10 bases from J, leaving 9 bases between. CDR3 bases: TGTGCCAGCAGCTTATCGTCCCAGGAGCAGTTCTTC. This codes for CASSLSSQEQFF.

This clonotype has more than one count but fewer than ten. A much larger clone lies a single base off, so this may be a read error. V and J are TRBV6-5 and TRBJ2-3; 8 bases line up with TRBD2. The germline CDR1 and CDR2 sequences are MNHEY and SVGAGI. The CDR3 is 13 amino acids. CDR3 sequence (DNA): TGTACCAGCACCCCCCTAGCGGGAGATACGCAGTATTTT. Protein product: CTSTPLAGDTQYF.

This clonotype showed up many times. V is TRBV28 and J is TRBJ2-7; D ambiguous. V lost 6 bases and J lost 1, with 19 bases in between. The CDR3 sequence is 16 residues long. Germline lookup yields CDR1 MDHEN and CDR2 SYDVKM. The CDR3 spells CASSLSVGAGSYEQYF. DNA for the CDR3: TGTGCCAGCAGCCTATCCGTAGGTGCCGGGTCCTACGAGCAGTACTTC.

This clonotype occurred many times. The CDR3 loop is CASSFSSNTGELFF. The CDR3, as DNA: TGCGCCAGCAGCTTTAGCAGCAACACCGGGGAGCTGTTTTTT. The J gene is TRBJ2-2, the V gene TRBV5-1, with D uncertain. The CDR3 contains 14 residues. The V gene's germline CDR1 is SGHRS and CDR2 YFSETQ. The V gene lost 2 bases and the J gene lost 2 bases, with 7 bases spanning the gap.

This clonotype appeared many times. The J gene is TRBJ2-4, the V gene TRBV7-9, with 9 bases fitting TRBD2. The CDR3 length is 14 residues. The trim removed 3 bases at V and 8 bases at J, leaving 5 bases unmatched. Per the germline V gene, CDR1 is SEHNR and CDR2 is FQNEAQ (reference sequence). As DNA, the CDR3 is TGTGCCAGCAGCTTGGGACTAGCCCTGGACATTCAGTACTTC. Translation: CASSLGLALDIQYF.

This clonotype was found many times. The rearrangement links TRBV11-3 to TRBJ1-2; 7 bases fit TRBD1. The J segment lost 5 bases and the V segment lost 5 bases, leaving 14 bases of the junction unmatched. There are 16 residues in the CDR3. The V gene's germline CDR1 is SGHNT and CDR2 YENEEA. CDR3: CASSQGQDRGVYGYTF. In DNA form, the CDR3 reads TGTGCCAGCAGCCAAGGACAGGATCGGGGGGTATATGGCTACACCTTC.

The chain has TRBV5-1 and TRBJ2-2; 8 bases match TRBD2. Trimming removed 3 bases from V and 7 bases from J; junction bases left unmatched: 8. Germline V gives CDR1 SGHRS, CDR2 YFSETQ. The CDR3 is 15 residues long. The CDR3 spells CASSSNSGNGGELFF. In DNA form, the CDR3 reads TGCGCCAGCAGCTCTAATAGCGGGAACGGCGGGGAGCTGTTTTTT.

This clonotype appeared many times. The chain combines TRBV6-1 with TRBJ2-5; possibly TRBD2 for D (5 bases). The ends were cut back, 6 bases at V and 4 bases at J, with 15 bases in the middle. Germline V gene lookup returns CDR1 MNHNS and CDR2 SASEGT. The CDR3 loop spans 14 amino acids. CDR3 residues: CASRSGGLIETQYF. CDR3 bases: TGTGCCAGCAGGTCGGGCGGACTGATAGAGACCCAGTACTTC.

V gene TRBV28 combines with J gene TRBJ2-7, with TRBD2 matching over 8 bases. Germline V gene sequence: CDR1 MDHEN, CDR2 SYDVKM. The CDR3 consists of 16 residues. Trimming cost V 5 bases and J 0 bases; bases outside gene matches: 9. The CDR3 DNA sequence: TGTGCCAGCAGTCCCGCTCGGGCGGGAGGCTCCTACGAGCAGTACTTC. Translated, it gives CASSPARAGGSYEQYF.